Following are 23 T cell receptor beta chains from one sample sequenced in a study of T-cell memory formation after mild COVID-19 (dated by TCRdb to 2020 to 2022). Receptor libraries were prepared by 5' RACE. Data came from an Illumina NovaSeq 6000. Using fastp trimming at Q25 and MiXCR clonotype assembly, TCRdb reanalyzed the public sequencing data and kept in-frame beta chains. Rows matching on CDR3 protein sequence are summarized as one entry with the most common DNA and genes. The sample data list 150,000 or so distinct CDR3 sequences, and approximately 25% of these were observed just once. The ten largest clones add up to about 24% of the sample. Sequencing was performed on PBMCs or a T cell subset sorted from them (not recorded which). These receptors were taken from an adult woman who had mild COVID-19 (a few samples of this study predate the infection). The sample titles of this study are shuffled in the database, so cell type and time point are left out; the donor was told from shared clones.

This clonotype was counted between two and nine times. The chain is built from TRBV5-1 and TRBJ2-5; D is perhaps TRBD2 (6 bases). V lost 0 bases, J lost 5 bases, and 20 bases lay in between. Germline CDR1 SGHRS, CDR2 YFSETQ. This CDR3 is 17 amino acids long. For the CDR3, the DNA is TGCGCCAGCAGCTTGGAGGACGTAGGAGGGATAAGGGAGACCCAGTACTTC. This sequence encodes CASSLEDVGGIRETQYF.

The chain uses TRBV12-3 or TRBV12-4 and TRBJ2-2; 7 bases are shared with TRBD2. The CDR3 runs to 14 residues. V lost 4 bases and J lost 1; bases outside the gene matches: 0. CDR3 loop: CASSWEGNTGELFF. The CDR3 bases are TGTGCCAGCAGTTGGGAGGGGAACACCGGGGAGCTGTTTTTT.

V usage is TRBV3-1 and J usage is TRBJ2-2, with D hard to call. V lost 1 base, J lost 6 bases, and 3 bases lay in between. This CDR3 spans 12 amino acids. Germline V CDR1 and CDR2: LGHDT, YNNKEL (reference sequence). As DNA, the CDR3 is TGTGCCAGCAGCCAAGTAGCCGGGGAGCTGTTTTTT. This translates into CASSQVAGELFF.

This clonotype was detected a few times. This rearrangement joins TRBV12-3 or TRBV12-4 to TRBJ2-3; 10 bases line up with TRBD2. V lost 8 bases, J lost 0 bases, and 5 bases stayed unmatched. The CDR3 covers 15 residues. The CDR3 loop reads CASGPTSGSTDTQYF. CDR3 DNA: TGTGCCAGCGGACCGACTAGCGGGAGCACAGATACGCAGTATTTT.

The chain employs TRBV29-1 and TRBJ2-2; TRBD1 agrees at 8 bases. Germline CDR1 and CDR2: SQVTM and ANQGSEA. J lost 3 bases, V lost 5 bases, and 5 bases had no gene match. The CDR3 length is 14 residues. The CDR3 loop is CSVRQGPYTGELFF. CDR3 in DNA: TGCAGCGTTAGACAGGGGCCTTACACCGGGGAGCTGTTTTTT.

CDR3 amino acids: CASSLGGGAQPYEQYF. As DNA, the CDR3 is TGTGCCAGCAGCTTGGGCGGGGGGGCCCAACCCTACGAGCAGTACTTC. The rearrangement uses TRBV7-6 and TRBJ2-7, with 9 bases aligning to TRBD2. CDR3 length: 16 amino acids. J lost 2 bases, V lost 3 bases, and 8 bases had no gene match. Germline CDR1 is SGHVS and CDR2 is FNYEAQ.

The rearrangement links TRBV7-9 to TRBJ2-7, with D perhaps TRBD2 (5 bases). The CDR3 spans 14 residues. Germline V gene data show CDR1 as SEHNR and CDR2 as FQNEAQ (reference sequence). V was clipped by 7 bases and J by 0 bases, with 13 bases between them. This chain's CDR3 is CASTPPAVSYEQYF. The CDR3 region has the DNA TGTGCCAGCACCCCCCCAGCGGTCTCCTACGAGCAGTACTTC.

This clonotype occurred a few times. The junction and the germline gene differ at one end; a read error may be behind it. V and J are TRBV7-7 and TRBJ2-3; unclear D gene. The CDR3 consists of 14 residues. Germline assignment: CDR1 SSHAT and CDR2 FNYEAQ (reference sequence). The CDR3 nucleotides are TGTGCTAGCAGCTTAGCCCCTGGGACAGATACGCAGTATTTT. It encodes CASSLAPGTDTQYF.

This chain connects TRBV7-3 to TRBJ2-3, with 12 bases that match TRBD2. With V trimmed by 2 bases and J by 4 bases, 4 bases remained unmatched. This CDR3 region has 16 residues. Germline CDR1 SGHTA, CDR2 FQGTGA. CDR3 nucleotide sequence: TGTGCCAGCAGCTTATTGACTAGCGGGAGCCCAGATACGCAGTATTTT. This codes for CASSLLTSGSPDTQYF.

CDR3 nucleotides: TGCGCCAGCAGCCAAGATCGTCAGATCTACGAGCAGTACGTC. This translates into CASSQDRQIYEQYV. The gene calls are TRBV4-1 and TRBJ2-7; no firm D call. CDR3 length: 14 residues. V dropped 0 bases and J dropped 3 bases, with 9 bases sitting between them. Per germline, CDR1 MGHRA and CDR2 YSYEKL.

The rearrangement uses TRBV7-9 and TRBJ2-5; 7 nucleotides agree with TRBD1. Germline V CDR1 and CDR2: SEHNR, FQNEAQ (reference sequence). V trimming: 5 bases; J trimming: 5 bases; junction bases outside the gene matches: 14. The CDR3 loop spans 16 amino acids. The CDR3 region is CASSPPGTEPEETQYF. CDR3 sequence (DNA): TGTGCCAGCAGCCCCCCCGGGACAGAGCCGGAGGAGACCCAGTACTTC.

This clonotype was seen a handful of times. The genes are TRBV15 and TRBJ2-7, with D maybe TRBD1 (6 bases). The germline gives CDR1 LNHNV, CDR2 YYDKDF (reference sequence). The CDR3 covers 14 residues. Trimming stripped 8 bases from V and 2 bases from J, with 16 bases between. CDR3 in DNA: TGTGCCACCGCGAGGGGGTTCGGAACCTACGAGCAGTACTTC. It specifies CATARGFGTYEQYF.

This clonotype was detected a few times. V usage is TRBV18 and J usage is TRBJ2-3, with TRBD2 identical over 10 bases. This CDR3 contains 16 residues. Germline trimming cut 1 base from V and 4 bases from J; bases unmatched to any gene: 5. CDR1 and CDR2 from the germline V gene are KGHSH and LQKENI. DNA for the CDR3: TGTGCCAGCTCACCACAGGGACTAGCGCTGCCAGATACGCAGTATTTT. Its protein is CASSPQGLALPDTQYF.

The V call is TRBV5-6, the J call TRBJ2-3; D is tentatively TRBD1 or TRBD2 (5 bases each). The V end lost 6 bases, the J end lost 0 bases, and 17 bases lay between the germline ends. Germline loops: CDR1 SGHDT, CDR2 YYEEEE. The CDR3 totals 16 residues. This chain's CDR3 is CASKSYTGPSTDTQYF. CDR3 bases: TGTGCCAGCAAGTCCTATACGGGACCTAGCACAGATACGCAGTATTTT.

The chain employs TRBV20-1 and TRBJ2-5; D is unclear. Germline V gene data show CDR1 as DFQATT and CDR2 as SNEGSKA (reference sequence). V was shortened by 2 bases and J by 1 base, with 2 bases between the two germline ends. This CDR3 spans 11 amino acids. CDR3 sequence reads: CSARSQETQYF. CDR3 sequence (DNA): TGCAGTGCTAGAAGCCAAGAGACCCAGTACTTC.

This clonotype was seen a handful of times. This chain links TRBV7-9 with TRBJ1-6; TRBD1 matches 8 bases. The V gene end was trimmed by 5 bases and the J gene end by 2 bases; junction bases not matched to a gene: 5. Germline CDR1 is SEHNR and CDR2 is FQNEAQ (reference sequence). The CDR3 is 16 residues long. The DNA for the CDR3 is TGTGCCAGCAGCCCGCAGGGGGCCGCCTATAATTCACCCCTCCACTTT. It yields the protein CASSPQGAAYNSPLHF.

This clonotype was found a few times. The rearrangement uses TRBV29-1 and TRBJ1-2; D is perhaps TRBD1 (5 bases). Trimming stripped 7 bases from V and 4 bases from J, with 16 bases between. The CDR3 sequence is 13 residues long. Looked up from germline, CDR1 is SQVTM and CDR2 is ANQGSEA. CDR3 sequence reads: CSALQPGTYGYTF. The CDR3 DNA sequence: TGCAGCGCTCTACAACCAGGGACCTATGGCTACACCTTC. Filled out from reference TRBV29-1 and TRBJ1-2, the complete variable domain reads SAVISQKPSRDICQRGTSLTIQCQVDSQVTMMFWYRQQPGQSLTLIATANQGSEATYESGFVIDKFPISRPNLTFSTLTVSNMSPEDSSIYLCSALQPGTYGYTFGSGTRLTVV.

The DNA of the CDR3 is TGTGCCAGCAGTTTGGGGGGCGCCGAGCACTCACCCCTCCACTTT. Translation gives CASSLGGAEHSPLHF. The chain carries TRBV12-3 or TRBV12-4 and TRBJ1-6, with D possibly being TRBD1 (6 bases). The CDR3 contains 15 residues. With 3 bases removed from V and 10 bases from J, the gap between germline ends came to 16 bases.

The chain combines TRBV12-3 or TRBV12-4 with TRBJ2-1; 10 positions match TRBD1. The CDR3 has 14 amino acids. V was clipped by 6 bases and J by 9 bases; unmatched bases: 8. The CDR3 DNA follows: TGTGCCAGCAGGCCCGGGACAGGGGTTGGTGAGCAGTTCTTC. Translation: CASRPGTGVGEQFF.

There are a few counts of this clonotype. The chain has TRBV7-8 and TRBJ2-1; no clear D gene. With 5 bases removed from V and 9 bases from J, the gap between germline ends came to 8 bases. CDR1 and CDR2 from the germline V gene are SGHVS and FQNEAQ. The CDR3 runs 11 residues. CDR3: CASSGPVEQFF. The CDR3 coding sequence is TGTGCCAGCAGCGGGCCTGTTGAGCAGTTCTTC.

The DNA for the CDR3 is TGTGCCAGCAGCTTGCCGGGGTTCGACGAGCAGTACTTC. Translated, it gives CASSLPGFDEQYF. The chain has TRBV5-4 and TRBJ2-7, with D perhaps matching TRBD2 (5 bases). There are 13 residues in the CDR3. Per germline, CDR1 SGHNT and CDR2 YYREEE (reference sequence). V was shortened by 1 base and J by 5 bases, with 10 bases between the two germline ends.

In this sample, this clonotype turned up a few times. DNA for the CDR3: TGTGCCAGCAGTGAAGGAGTTGCAACTAATGAAAAACTGTTTTTT. Encoded protein: CASSEGVATNEKLFF. This sequence joins TRBV25-1 and TRBJ1-4; D ambiguous. CDR3 length: 15 amino acids. Germline lookup yields CDR1 MGHDK and CDR2 SYGVNS. Trimming pared 2 bases from V and 0 bases from J, leaving 7 bases between.

The V and J genes are TRBV5-1 and TRBJ2-3, with D perhaps matching TRBD2 (6 bases). Trimming pared 4 bases from V and 2 bases from J, leaving 17 bases between. The CDR3 totals 16 residues. CDR1 and CDR2 (germline): SGHRS, YFSETQ. CDR3 DNA: TGCGCCAGCAGCCTGGAGGGCATCTCCTCCACAGATACGCAGTATTTT. It is translated as CASSLEGISSTDTQYF.